Below, 13 T cell receptor beta chains from the same sample are listed, as sequenced in a study of CD8+CD57+ T cells in acquired aplastic anemia. It was patients with CD8+CD57+ cell expansion by flow cytometry who were chosen for sequencing. Genomic DNA acted as the template from which TCR beta VDJ combination and CDR3 sequence profiling were carried out. MiXCR was run by TCRdb on the reads, yielding one entry per CDR3 protein. The sample lists 150,000 to 200,000 distinct CDR3 sequences; around 48% were seen once. Sequenced: sorted CD4+, CD8+, or CD8+CD57+ T cells (not recorded which) from PBMCs. The receptors were gathered from a human donor with aplastic anemia.

V usage is TRBV29-1 and J usage is TRBJ2-7; 8 bases fit TRBD1. V dropped 4 bases and J dropped 2; count of bases not matched to a gene: 4. The CDR3 is 13 amino acids. Germline CDR1 is SQVTM and CDR2 is ANQGSEA. CDR3 sequence (DNA): TGCAGCGTTGCCTGGGACAGGCCCTACGAGCAGTACTTC. It translates to CSVAWDRPYEQYF.

This clonotype appeared many times. The rearrangement links TRBV2 to TRBJ1-6; no clear D gene. V was trimmed by 7 bases and J by 4 bases, leaving 17 bases between them. Germline values: CDR1 SNHLY, CDR2 FYNNEI. This CDR3 has 16 amino acids. CDR3: CASTQEQTTYNSPLHF. The CDR3 nucleotides read TGTGCCAGCACTCAAGAGCAGACTACATATAATTCACCCCTCCACTTT.

This clonotype was detected ten times or more. V and J are TRBV19 and TRBJ2-3, with D perhaps assigned TRBD1 or TRBD2 (6 bases each). V was pared by 3 bases and J by 4 bases, with 17 bases between. The CDR3 is 16 residues long. CDR1 is LNHDA and CDR2 is SQIVND in the germline V gene (reference sequence). CDR3 sequence: CASSIAGGPFPDTQYF. The CDR3 bases are TGTGCCAGTAGTATTGCCGGGGGCCCCTTCCCAGATACGCAGTATTTT.

This clonotype was found a few times. The rearrangement uses TRBV14 and TRBJ2-7; D is possibly TRBD1 or TRBD2 (5 bases each). The CDR3 covers 15 residues. Germline CDR1 reads SGHDN; CDR2 reads FVKESK. V lost 1 base and J 5 bases, leaving 15 bases between the germline ends. CDR3 sequence (DNA): TGTGCCAGCAGCCAAGGTAGGGGAGAGTCGGACGAGCAGTACTTC. Amino acids: CASSQGRGESDEQYF. The variable domain in full, with the rest retrieved from reference TRBV14 and TRBJ2-7, is EAGVTQFPSHSVIEKGQTVTLRCDPISGHDNLYWYRRVMGKEIKFLLHFVKESKQDESGMPNNRFLAERTGGTYSTLKVQPAELEDSGVYFCASSQGRGESDEQYFGPGTRLTVT.

The chain combines TRBV5-4 with TRBJ2-3; 7 bases fit TRBD2. This CDR3 has 15 residues. The germline V gene encodes CDR1 SGHNT and CDR2 YYREEE (reference sequence). Losses at the gene ends were 4 bases for V and 2 bases for J; bases not matched to a gene: 7. The CDR3 here is CASSPSGEYTDTQYF. DNA of the CDR3: TGTGCCAGCAGCCCTAGCGGAGAATACACAGATACGCAGTATTTT.

This chain connects TRBV2 to TRBJ1-5; the match to TRBD1 covers 7 bases. CDR1 is SNHLY and CDR2 is FYNNEI in the germline V gene. This CDR3 contains 16 residues. After removal of 7 bases from V and 1 base from J, the junction contained 10 bases not matched to a gene. CDR3 in DNA: TGTGCCAGCACCGGAGGGACAGAGCTAAGCAATCAGCCCCAGCATTTT. Encoded protein: CASTGGTELSNQPQHF.

The chain links TRBV29-1 to TRBJ1-1; D is ambiguous. From germline, CDR1 is SQVTM and CDR2 ANQGSEA. Trimming cost V 4 bases and J 1 base, with 10 bases left between them. CDR3 length equals 13 residues. CDR3 in amino acids: CSVVGRRNTEAFF. CDR3 DNA: TGCAGCGTTGTGGGGAGAAGGAACACTGAAGCTTTCTTT.

The chain recombines TRBV10-2 with TRBJ1-4; TRBD1 matches at 9 bases. This CDR3 spans 14 amino acids. The V and J ends lost 6 bases and 6 bases, in that order; junction bases with no gene match: 5. The V gene's germline CDR1 is WSHSY and CDR2 SAAADI. This chain's CDR3 is CASSFTGGDEKLFF. As DNA, the CDR3 is TGCGCCAGCAGCTTCACAGGGGGCGATGAAAAACTGTTTTTT.

The rearrangement links TRBV10-2 to TRBJ2-2; tentative D call: TRBD1 (5 bases). The V gene's germline CDR1 is WSHSY and CDR2 SAAADI. Trimming removed 8 bases at V and 6 bases at J, with 22 bases between. The CDR3 length is 16 residues. The CDR3 DNA reads TGCGCCAGCGAGAATACGGGCAGGGCAGCATCCGGGGAGCTGTTTTTT. Translated, it gives CASENTGRAASGELFF.

The rearrangement links TRBV10-3 to TRBJ2-3; D uncertain. CDR1 is ENHRY and CDR2 is SYGVKD in the germline V gene. This CDR3 has 14 residues. V was trimmed by 1 base and J by 0 bases, leaving 5 bases between them. CDR3 sequence reads: CAISELISTDTQYF. The CDR3, as DNA: TGTGCCATCAGTGAGTTGATCAGCACAGATACGCAGTATTTT.

This clonotype was observed a handful of times. V and J are TRBV5-1 and TRBJ1-4; 8 bases line up with TRBD1. Germline V gene sequence: CDR1 SGHRS, CDR2 YFSETQ. The CDR3 totals 19 residues. V dropped 4 bases and J dropped 8; count of bases not matched to a gene: 22. The DNA of the CDR3 is TGCGCCAGCAGCGGTGATTTGGGGACAGGATCCGGTTCGGGCGAAAAACTGTTTTTT. Protein sequence: CASSGDLGTGSGSGEKLFF.

The rearrangement uses TRBV10-1 and TRBJ2-1; 7 nucleotides match TRBD2. Germline CDR1 reads WNHNN; CDR2 reads SYGVQD (reference sequence). Trimming at V came to 6 bases and at J to 7 bases, leaving 15 bases not matched to a gene. The CDR3 contains 16 residues. CDR3 protein: CASRAGRTPLSNEQFF. CDR3 DNA sequence: TGCGCCAGCAGAGCGGGACGGACACCCCTCTCGAATGAGCAGTTCTTC.

The chain has TRBV2 and TRBJ2-3, with TRBD2 as a possible D gene (5 bases). This CDR3 has 14 amino acids. V was shortened by 7 bases and J by 0 bases, with 11 bases between the two germline ends. CDR1 SNHLY and CDR2 FYNNEI come from the germline V gene. This chain's CDR3 is CASTSFFSTDTQYF. The CDR3 DNA is TGTGCCAGCACTAGCTTTTTTAGCACAGATACGCAGTATTTT.